One sample yielded the 22 T cell receptor beta chains listed below, sequenced in a study of blood T cell repertoires in COVID-19 (TCRdb year 2020). Library construction relied on the immunoSEQ multiplex PCR assay. TCRdb holds this immuneACCESS table with in-frame rearrangements only. Some clones are missing; in checked studies, unresolved V genes explain under half, and the rest has no known cause. The sample includes a few hundred thousand clones, with 85% observed a single time. Of the sample, 18% is held by the ten largest clones. What was sequenced was PBMCs or T cells enriched from blood (not recorded which). These receptors were taken from a man aged 35 to 55 who had recovered from COVID-19.

The chain links TRBV5-1 to TRBJ2-2; weak D call: TRBD2 (5 bases). V was cut by 4 bases and J by 1 base, with 11 bases left in between. This CDR3 contains 15 residues. Per germline, CDR1 SGHRS and CDR2 YFSETQ. This chain's CDR3 is CASSLTIMNTGELFF. The DNA of the CDR3 is TGCGCCAGCAGCCTGACTATCATGAACACCGGGGAGCTGTTTTTT. Combining the CDR3 with reference TRBV5-1 and TRBJ2-2 gives the whole variable domain KAGVTQTPRYLIKTRGQQVTLSCSPISGHRSVSWYQQTPGQGLQFLFEYFSETQRNKGNFPGRFSGRQFSNSRSEMNVSTLELGDSALYLCASSLTIMNTGELFFGEGSRLTVL.

In regard to this clone: At one end the junction does not follow the germline gene, possibly because of a read error. The chain combines TRBV7-9 with TRBJ1-2; 7 positions agree with TRBD1. CDR1 and CDR2 from the germline V gene are SEHNR and FQNEAQ (reference sequence). CDR3 length: 15 residues. CDR3 loop: CASSVAGTVLYGYTF. CDR3 in DNA: TGTGCCAGCAGCGTAGCCGGGACAGTTCTCTATGGCTACACCTTC.

This clone showed up just a few times. The chain joins TRBV3-1 (or the pseudogene TRBV3-2) to TRBJ2-1; 8 nucleotides agree with TRBD2. The CDR3 runs to 15 residues. Looked up from germline, CDR1 is LGHDT and CDR2 is YNNKEL (reference sequence). V dropped 4 bases and J dropped 8; count of bases not matched to a gene: 10. CDR3 sequence (DNA): TGTGCCAGCAGCCCCGGGGTAGCGGGGACCGATGAGCAGTTCTTC. This sequence encodes CASSPGVAGTDEQFF.

The chain recombines TRBV5-1 with TRBJ1-2, with TRBD1 matching over 7 bases. CDR1 and CDR2 (germline): SGHRS, YFSETQ. The CDR3 runs to 13 residues. The V segment lost 3 bases and the J segment 3 bases; nucleotides outside the gene matches: 2. The CDR3, as DNA: TGCGCCAGCAGCTCGGGACAGTACTATGGCTACACCTTC. It encodes CASSSGQYYGYTF.

About this clone: Compared with germline, one end of the junction differs, possibly owing to a read error. J is TRBJ2-6 and V is TRBV27; 8 bases agree with TRBD1. The CDR3 loop spans 17 amino acids. CDR1 is MNHEY and CDR2 is SMNVEV in the germline V gene (reference sequence). CDR3 amino acids: CASGLQGARTGANVLTF. The CDR3 DNA follows: TGTGCCAGCGGTTTGCAGGGGGCGCGTACCGGGGCCAACGTCCTGACTTTC.

The CDR3: CTSSHKAGGPEQIANEQFF. In DNA form, the CDR3 reads TGCACCAGCAGCCATAAAGCGGGAGGCCCCGAGCAAATCGCCAATGAGCAGTTCTTC. The V and J genes are TRBV1 and TRBJ2-1; the DNA was not used to check the table's D call, TRBD2. TRBV1 is flagged as a pseudogene. The CDR3 covers 19 residues.

J is TRBJ2-7 and V is TRBV7-2; 9 bases are shared with TRBD1. V lost 2 bases, J lost 3 bases, and 5 bases stayed unmatched. The CDR3 covers 15 residues. Germline V lookup: CDR1 SGHTA, CDR2 FQGNSA. The DNA of the CDR3 is TGTGCCAGCAGCTTAAGGACAGGGGACGACTACGAGCAGTACTTC. This codes for CASSLRTGDDYEQYF.

This clone has more than one count but fewer than ten. The sample carries other DNA sequences with the same CDR3. The chain recombines TRBV7-3 with TRBJ2-7; 11 bases align to TRBD1. Trimming removed 5 bases from V and 6 bases from J; junction bases left unmatched: 3. There are 13 residues in the CDR3. The V gene's germline CDR1 is SGHTA and CDR2 FQGTGA. The chain's CDR3 is CASSPGTGGEQYF. The CDR3, as DNA: TGTGCCAGCAGCCCCGGGACAGGGGGCGAGCAGTACTTC. Based on the CDR3 plus reference TRBV7-3 and TRBJ2-7, the full variable domain is GAGVSQTPSNKVTEKGKYVELRCDPISGHTALYWYRQSLGQGPEFLIYFQGTGAADDSGLPNDRFFAVRPEGSVSTLKIQRTERGDSAVYLCASSPGTGGEQYFGPGTRLTVT.

This clone was detected a few times. The DNA of the CDR3 is TGTGCTAGTGGTTCGGGGACAACTCCTAAGCAGTACTTC. This translates into CASGSGTTPKQYF. V gene TRBV12-5 combines with J gene TRBJ2-7, with D perhaps TRBD1 (6 bases). Germline V gives CDR1 LGHNT, CDR2 FRNRAP. V was pared by 4 bases and J by 8 bases, with 15 bases between. CDR3 length equals 13 residues.

The chain joins TRBV5-4 to TRBJ2-6; D is undetermined. Germline V lookup: CDR1 SGHNT, CDR2 YYREEE (reference sequence). V was cut by 6 bases and J by 0 bases, with 10 bases left in between. This CDR3 has 15 residues. The CDR3 DNA reads TGTGCCAGCACCCCAAGTAGCTCTGGGGCCAACGTCCTGACTTTC. The encoded protein is CASTPSSSGANVLTF.

The V call is TRBV5-1, the J call TRBJ1-1, with 12 positions matching TRBD1. Germline V gene sequence: CDR1 SGHRS, CDR2 YFSETQ. The V gene end was trimmed by 5 bases and the J gene end by 4 bases; junction bases not matched to a gene: 9. This CDR3 region has 16 residues. The chain's CDR3 is CASSLGQGAMGTEAFF. The CDR3 coding sequence is TGCGCCAGCAGTCTGGGACAGGGGGCGATGGGCACTGAAGCTTTCTTT.

The rearrangement joins TRBV6-1 to TRBJ2-2, with 8 bases aligning to TRBD1. V lost 4 bases to trimming and J lost 3 bases; unmatched junction nucleotides: 7. There are 16 residues in the CDR3. Germline CDR1 MNHNS, CDR2 SASEGT. CDR3 DNA sequence: TGTGCCAGCAGTGTACCCAGGGGGCGGGACACCGGGGAGCTGTTTTTT. Protein: CASSVPRGRDTGELFF.

This clone showed up just once. This chain uses TRBV7-9 with TRBJ2-5, with D perhaps matching TRBD1 (6 bases). Germline V gene lookup returns CDR1 SEHNR and CDR2 FQNEAQ (reference sequence). The ends were cut back, 2 bases at V and 2 bases at J, with 12 bases in the middle. The CDR3 is 15 residues long. This CDR3 is CASSLPGTLQETQYF. In DNA, the CDR3 is TGTGCCAGCAGCTTACCAGGGACACTACAAGAGACCCAGTACTTC.

This chain uses TRBV30 with TRBJ2-1; TRBD2 aligns across 10 bases. The CDR3 runs to 16 residues. Trimming cost V 1 base and J 0 bases; bases outside gene matches: 3. Germline V gene lookup returns CDR1 GTSNPN and CDR2 SVGIG (reference sequence). The CDR3 DNA follows: TGTGCCTGGAGTGGACTAGCGGGCAGCTCCTACAATGAGCAGTTCTTC. As protein: CAWSGLAGSSYNEQFF.

V gene TRBV27 combines with J gene TRBJ2-3; maybe TRBD1 (5 bases). The length of the CDR3 is 15 residues. Germline V gene sequence: CDR1 MNHEY, CDR2 SMNVEV (reference sequence). Trimming stripped 6 bases from V and 6 bases from J, with 19 bases between. In DNA form, the CDR3 reads TGTGCCAGCAGCCCACAGGCCAGAAGCTACGATACGCAGTATTTT. Protein product: CASSPQARSYDTQYF.

This clone was detected once. The rearrangement uses TRBV7-9 and TRBJ2-5, with 8 bases fitting TRBD1. With 8 bases clipped from V and 4 bases from J, the junction kept 9 bases outside the gene matches. Germline-derived CDR1 and CDR2 are SEHNR and FQNEAQ (reference sequence). This CDR3 comprises 14 residues. The CDR3: CASGRQGPGETQYF. The DNA for the CDR3 is TGTGCCAGCGGACGACAGGGGCCTGGAGAGACCCAGTACTTC.

This clone was detected only once. The chain employs TRBV3-1 (or the pseudogene TRBV3-2) and TRBJ1-1; the match to TRBD1 covers 11 bases. The germline V gene encodes CDR1 LGHDT and CDR2 YNNKEL (reference sequence). The CDR3 length is 14 residues. V shed 4 bases, J shed 10 bases, and the junction held 8 bases outside the gene matches. The CDR3, as DNA: TGTGCCAGCAGCCTAGGACAGGGGGCCATGGGAGCTTTCTTT. Encoded protein: CASSLGQGAMGAFF.

This sequence joins TRBV5-4 and TRBJ1-1; 9 nucleotides align to TRBD1. Per germline, CDR1 SGHNT and CDR2 YYREEE (reference sequence). With 6 bases clipped from V and 2 bases from J, the junction kept 5 bases outside the gene matches. CDR3 length: 14 residues. CDR3 amino acids: CASTKQGANTEAFF. DNA of the CDR3: TGTGCCAGCACCAAACAGGGGGCCAACACTGAAGCTTTCTTT.

This clone came up a few times. The genes are TRBV7-8 and TRBJ2-1; 10 bases line up with TRBD1. The CDR3 is made up of 12 amino acids. V trimming: 1 base; J trimming: 15 bases; junction bases outside the gene matches: 3. The germline V gene has CDR1 SGHVS and CDR2 FQNEAQ. In nucleotides, the CDR3 is TGTGCCAGCAGCTTAGAGGGACAGGGGCGGTTCTTC. This translates into CASSLEGQGRFF.

The J gene is TRBJ1-2, the V gene TRBV7-9, with 8 bases lining up with TRBD1. The CDR3 consists of 14 residues. Trimming at V came to 5 bases and at J to 4 bases, leaving 6 bases not matched to a gene. Germline loops: CDR1 SEHNR, CDR2 FQNEAQ (reference sequence). This chain's CDR3 is CASSIGQGLYGYTF. CDR3 nucleotide sequence: TGTGCCAGCAGCATTGGACAGGGCCTCTATGGCTACACCTTC.

The chain couples TRBV21-1 to TRBJ1-2; the table's D gene call, TRBD1, was not cross checked with the DNA. TRBV21-1 is noted as a pseudogene. This CDR3 contains 16 residues. The CDR3: CASSKKGQGVIYGYTF. DNA of the CDR3: TGTGCCAGCAGCAAAAAGGGACAGGGGGTTATCTATGGCTACACCTTC.

V is TRBV5-1 and J is TRBJ2-1, with 8 positions matching TRBD2. V trimming: 5 bases; J trimming: 4 bases; junction bases outside the gene matches: 5. The CDR3 covers 14 residues. Looked up from germline, CDR1 is SGHRS and CDR2 is YFSETQ. CDR3 sequence (DNA): TGCGCCAGCAGGAAAAGCGGGGGTTACAATGAGCAGTTCTTC. Its translation: CASRKSGGYNEQFF.